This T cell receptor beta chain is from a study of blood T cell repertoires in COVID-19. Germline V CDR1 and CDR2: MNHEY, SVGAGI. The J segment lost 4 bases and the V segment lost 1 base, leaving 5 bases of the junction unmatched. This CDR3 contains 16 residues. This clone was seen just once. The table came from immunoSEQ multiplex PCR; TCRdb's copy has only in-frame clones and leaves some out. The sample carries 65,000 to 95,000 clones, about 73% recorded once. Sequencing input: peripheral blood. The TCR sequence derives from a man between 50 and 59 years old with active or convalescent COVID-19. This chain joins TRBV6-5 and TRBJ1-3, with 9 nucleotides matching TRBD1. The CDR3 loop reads CASSYWSGQGGNTIYF. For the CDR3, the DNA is TGTGCCAGCAGTTACTGGTCGGGACAGGGCGGAAACACCATATATTTT.